This is a list of T cell receptor beta chains from one sample in a study of long-term antiretroviral therapy in people with HIV. Some clones are missing from TCRdb's copy, which holds only in-frame ones; the method was immunoSEQ multiplex PCR. Of tens of thousands of clones in the sample, about 82% were seen once. The sequencing here drew on unsorted PBMCs, taken 0.8 years after starting antiretroviral therapy. The receptors here all came from a woman aged 25 to 45 with HIV. Both conserved end residues are part of each CDR3. D genes are given only for firm matches. Size is omitted from some rows. Given values are once, few, many or a class for expanded clones.

V gene,clone size,D gene,J gene,CDR3 protein,CDR3 DNA
TRBV2,-,-,TRBJ1-5,CASRMINQPQHF,TGTGCCAGCAGGATGATCAATCAGCCCCAGCATTTT
TRBV14,-,-,TRBJ1-2,CASSQDRAGYGYTF,TGTGCCAGCAGCCAAGACAGGGCCGGTTATGGCTACACCTTC
TRBV2,-,TRBD1,TRBJ2-3,CASSEHGTGGADTQYF,TGTGCCAGCAGTGAACATGGGACAGGGGGCGCGGATACGCAGTATTTT
TRBV29-1,-,-,TRBJ1-1,CSVAYGSAVLEAFF,TGCAGCGTTGCTTACGGCAGCGCAGTATTGGAGGCTTTCTTT
TRBV13,-,TRBD2,TRBJ2-1,CASSPPTSGGHEQFF,TGTGCCAGCAGCCCCCCAACTAGCGGGGGACATGAGCAGTTCTTC
TRBV25-1,-,-,TRBJ2-5,CASRKAGVETQYF,TGTGCCAGCAGAAAAGCAGGGGTAGAGACCCAGTACTTC
TRBV6-1,-,-,TRBJ2-3,CASSELTSLPDTQYF,TGTGCCAGCAGTGAATTAACTAGCCTCCCAGATACGCAGTATTTT
TRBV5-5,-,-,TRBJ2-7,CASSLVPVSLGSQSYEQYF,TGTGCCAGCAGCTTGGTTCCCGTCAGTTTGGGCAGTCAATCCTACGAGCAGTACTTC
TRBV19,-,TRBD1,TRBJ1-2,CASEQGAYGYTF,TGTGCCAGTGAACAGGGGGCGTATGGCTACACCTTC
TRBV5-1,few,-,TRBJ2-5,CASSLETGLTQYF,TGCGCCAGCAGCTTGGAGACAGGCCTGACCCAGTACTTC
TRBV2,once,-,TRBJ1-5,CASKGLLSQPQHF,TGTGCCAGCAAAGGGCTTCTTTCTCAGCCCCAGCATTTT
TRBV11-3,-,-,TRBJ2-3,CASSPHDTDTQYF,TGTGCCAGCAGCCCCCACGACACGGATACGCAGTATTTT
TRBV30,-,-,TRBJ2-2,CAWRPNTGELFF,TGTGCCTGGAGGCCGAACACCGGGGAGCTGTTTTTT
TRBV5-1,-,-,TRBJ1-1,CASSLSGQLGTEAFF,TGCGCCAGCAGCTTGTCCGGACAGTTAGGGACTGAAGCTTTCTTT
TRBV6-1,-,TRBD2,TRBJ2-3,CASSVLAAEDTQYF,TGTGCCAGCAGTGTACTAGCGGCCGAAGATACGCAGTATTTT
TRBV6-1,-,-,TRBJ1-6,CASSRESSYNSPLHF,TGTGCCAGCAGTAGGGAAAGCTCCTATAATTCACCCCTCCACTTT
TRBV27,-,-,TRBJ1-6,CASSFQRNSPLHF,TGTGCCAGCAGTTTTCAGAGAAATTCACCCCTCCACTTT
TRBV30,-,-,TRBJ2-5,CAWKIMRRGQETQYF,TGTGCCTGGAAAATCATGCGGCGGGGACAAGAGACCCAGTACTTC
TRBV19,-,-,TRBJ1-5,CASSIAPGGTYSNNQPQHF,TGTGCCAGTAGTATAGCGCCAGGAGGGACCTATAGTAACAATCAGCCCCAGCATTTT
TRBV28,once,-,TRBJ1-5,CASREPGQAVSNQPQHF,TGTGCCAGCAGAGAACCAGGGCAGGCGGTTTCGAATCAGCCCCAGCATTTT
TRBV7-2,once,-,TRBJ1-1,CASSLGEGFVMNTEAFF,TGTGCCAGCAGCTTAGGGGAGGGTTTCGTCATGAACACTGAAGCTTTCTTT
TRBV4-1,-,-,TRBJ1-2,CASRLSWGEVKDGYTF,TGCGCCAGCAGGCTTTCTTGGGGGGAAGTAAAAGATGGCTACACCTTC
TRBV2,-,-,TRBJ1-6,CASSDKRSSYNSPLHF,TGTGCCAGCAGTGACAAGAGGAGCTCCTATAATTCACCCCTCCACTTT